The T cell receptor beta chain described here comes from a study of T cell responses to AZD1222 COVID-19 vaccine. Sequenced by immunoSEQ multiplex PCR; TCRdb stores in-frame clones only, minus some. The table includes roughly 170,000 clones, 85% to 95% detected once. A word on this clone: Antigen: not known.

The CDR3 is 17 residues long. From germline, CDR1 is SGHRS and CDR2 YFSETQ. V was pared by 4 bases and J by 3 bases, with 15 bases of the junction left unmatched. Study-level results: Spike-specific TCR breadth and depth both grew after two AZD1222 doses. Most donors were white British and more were female, and clonal diversity was possibly underestimated.

This chain links TRBV5-1 with TRBJ1-1; TRBD1 aligns across 7 bases. The specimen comprised peripheral blood, sampled on day 0 of AZD1222 vaccination. The source of this sequence is an adult in good health. CDR3 protein: CASSGDRSSSGDTEAFF. Written as DNA, the CDR3 is TGCGCCAGCAGCGGGGACAGATCCTCGAGTGGGGACACTGAAGCTTTCTTT.